This record concerns one T cell receptor beta chain sequence. Its antigen remains undetermined. Per-nucleotide qualities are absent, and no much larger clonotype sits a single base away. The data belong to a study of blood T cell repertoires in COVID-19 (dated by TCRdb to between 2020 and 2021). About the investigation overall: The collaborator samples originated in the United States, Italy and Spain and spanned the acute and convalescent phases of COVID-19. The prospective study material was composed of cDNA or gDNA derived from T cells, B-cell-depleted T cells, or PBMCs. Subjects who had been exposed to COVID-19, were actively infected with it, or had recovered from it provided the deeply sampled blood TCRbeta repertoires that made up the dataset. The repertoires were released in a freely available public database intended as a resource for research on the immune response to SARS-CoV-2. Samples came from the ongoing ImmuneRACE study (first 160 participants) plus 1,254 subjects from 6 global collaborators. Sample metadata almost always included a de-identified subject ID, COVID-19 status, age in years and sex. Where available, HLA class I and class II types were obtained from metadata supplied by the sample provider rather than from assay-based typing. The full study reports these points: How much clinical and demographic metadata was included differed by source and by participant, and the metadata was provided uncurated.

Relative to germline, V is 8 bases shorter and J is 3 bases shorter, with 13 bases between their ends. In the germline V gene, CDR1 corresponds to LGHNT and CDR2 to FRNRAP. From the cysteine through the phenylalanine, the CDR3 covers 13 amino acids. Just CDR3 DNA is preserved here, 39 bases in frame from base 1. TCRbeta CDR3 regions were amplified from genomic DNA using the immunoSEQ Assay, a bias-controlled multiplex PCR. In the source study's methods: Within the assay, amplification of reference gene primers was used to estimate how many nucleated cells each sample contained. Sequence reads were collapsed and filtered to measure the absolute abundance of every unique TCRbeta CDR3 rearrangement. For each sample, productive Simpson clonality was calculated as the square root of Simpson's diversity index across productive rearrangements. TCRdb took over this immuneACCESS table, retaining in-frame rearrangements with V and J assigned. Such tables are incomplete; in checked studies, under half of the missing clones stem from an unresolved V gene, and the remainder is unexplained. From that table come the V and J calls and clone size; the DNA was used to work out D and trimming. The sample table shows 400,000 to 500,000 clones, and 70% to 90% are seen once. The ten top clones hold 1.8% of the sample.

Participants in the prospective study were enrolled through a virtual design, were aged about 18 to 100 years, and lived in some 24 United States geographic areas. To assign participants to cohorts, the prospective study relied on clinical history that participants themselves reported in a screening survey and a study questionnaire. Recovered participants in ImmuneRACE Cohort 3 were defined as having two consecutive negative NP/OP PCR tests, clearance from a healthcare professional, or resolution of symptoms. Mobile phlebotomists in the prospective study collected whole blood, serum and a nasopharyngeal or oropharyngeal swab from every participant. Participants in the prospective study had the option to provide additional blood draws and questionnaires over a roughly two-month period. Before DNA extraction, blood samples from the prospective study were shipped at room temperature or frozen.

The receptor comes from a woman between 35 and 50 years old who had recovered from COVID-19. The chain is encoded by TRBV12-5 joined to TRBJ1-1, with the D gene not confidently named. Material for sequencing was PBMCs or T cells enriched from blood (not recorded which). CDR3 reads: CASQLMLDTEAFF. At the DNA level, the sequence is TGTGCTAGTCAACTCATGTTGGACACTGAAGCTTTCTTT.